The 20 T cell receptor beta chains given below trace back to one sample, sequenced in a study of blood T cell repertoires in COVID-19. Libraries were prepared by immunoSEQ multiplex PCR; TCRdb keeps only in-frame clonotypes and omits some of them. The table includes about 200,000 clones, roughly 80% detected once. Sequenced material: peripheral blood. The receptors were sampled from a man aged 55-75 years with COVID-19, enrolled during active disease.

This chain links TRBV5-6 with TRBJ1-6, with 7 bases identical to TRBD1. Trimming at V came to 0 bases and at J to 8 bases, leaving 5 bases not matched to a gene. Germline values: CDR1 SGHDT, CDR2 YYEEEE. The CDR3 contains 15 residues. CDR3 DNA: TGTGCCAGCAGCTTGGCAGGTCAGGGGGATTCACCCCTCCACTTT. Amino acids: CASSLAGQGDSPLHF.

This chain joins TRBV6-6 and TRBJ1-4; 8 bases match TRBD1. V trimming: 1 base; J trimming: 4 bases; junction bases outside the gene matches: 2. CDR1 MNHNY and CDR2 SVGAGI come from the germline V gene (reference sequence). The CDR3 contains 15 residues. For the CDR3, the DNA is TGTGCCAGCAGTTACTTGGGACAGGTTAATGAAAAACTGTTTTTT. This translates into CASSYLGQVNEKLFF.

The rearrangement uses TRBV19 and TRBJ1-1, with unresolved D. CDR1 is LNHDA, CDR2 SQIVND, per germline (reference sequence). Trimming stripped 2 bases from V and 1 base from J, with 11 bases between. There are 15 residues in the CDR3. The CDR3 protein is CASSILRHKNTEAFF. In DNA form, the CDR3 reads TGTGCCAGTAGTATACTGAGACACAAGAACACTGAAGCTTTCTTT.

J is TRBJ1-2 and V is TRBV5-1, with a possible D match to TRBD1 (5 bases). Germline lookup yields CDR1 SGHRS and CDR2 YFSETQ. V was clipped by 0 bases and J by 6 bases, with 12 bases between them. This CDR3 is 14 amino acids long. CDR3 sequence (DNA): TGCGCCAGCAGCTTGGCGCAGGGCCCCCATGGCTACACCTTC. Translating gives CASSLAQGPHGYTF. Using reference TRBV5-1 and TRBJ1-2 for the parts outside the CDR3, the full variable domain is KAGVTQTPRYLIKTRGQQVTLSCSPISGHRSVSWYQQTPGQGLQFLFEYFSETQRNKGNFPGRFSGRQFSNSRSEMNVSTLELGDSALYLCASSLAQGPHGYTFGSGTRLTVV.

The rearrangement uses TRBV5-1 and TRBJ2-1, with 9 positions matching TRBD1. CDR3 length: 15 amino acids. Trimming took 4 bases from V and 9 from J; bases not matched to a gene: 11. Germline lookup yields CDR1 SGHRS and CDR2 YFSETQ. The CDR3 loop reads CASSTSGTGKGEQFF. In DNA, the CDR3 is TGCGCCAGCAGCACCTCCGGGACAGGGAAGGGTGAGCAGTTCTTC.

The chain combines TRBV4-1 with TRBJ1-3, with unresolved D. Germline-derived CDR1 and CDR2 are MGHRA and YSYEKL. The CDR3 is made up of 16 amino acids. The germline V and J ends were trimmed by 0 bases and 0 bases, with 9 bases remaining between them. The chain's CDR3 is CASSQDLSSSGNTIYF. CDR3 sequence (DNA): TGCGCCAGCAGCCAAGACCTGTCGAGCTCTGGAAACACCATATATTTT.

The genes are TRBV28 and TRBJ1-1, with D maybe TRBD1 (5 bases). Germline loops: CDR1 MDHEN, CDR2 SYDVKM. The length of the CDR3 is 14 residues. Trimming cost V 4 bases and J 11 bases, with 20 bases left between them. CDR3 region: CASSSLPGVDTAFF. The CDR3 DNA sequence: TGTGCCAGCAGTTCCCTCCCGGGGGTCGACACGGCTTTCTTT.

V and J are TRBV7-2 and TRBJ1-6; maybe TRBD1 (5 bases). The germline V gene has CDR1 SGHTA and CDR2 FQGNSA. CDR3 size: 15 residues. Trimming pared 4 bases from V and 10 bases from J, leaving 17 bases between. CDR3 nucleotide sequence: TGTGCCAGCAGCTCCCCCGGGGGGGGGAAGTCACCCCTCCACTTT. It yields the protein CASSSPGGGKSPLHF.

The V and J genes are TRBV28 and TRBJ1-1, with 9 nucleotides matching TRBD1. V gave up 10 bases and J gave up 10 bases; unmatched junction bases: 10. Germline-derived CDR1 and CDR2 are MDHEN and SYDVKM. The CDR3 is 12 residues long. The DNA of the CDR3 is TGTGCCACAACAGGGGGCGATCTCCGAGCTTTCTTT. Translated, it gives CATTGGDLRAFF.

This clone has more than one count but fewer than ten. The rearrangement joins TRBV27 to TRBJ2-5; 10 nucleotides line up with TRBD2. CDR1 is MNHEY, CDR2 SMNVEV, per germline (reference sequence). CDR3 size: 16 residues. Germline trimming cut 5 bases from V and 5 bases from J; bases unmatched to any gene: 11. This CDR3 reads CASSGGLAGGWETQYF. In DNA, the CDR3 is TGTGCCAGCAGTGGGGGATTAGCGGGAGGTTGGGAGACCCAGTACTTC.

This chain links TRBV28 with TRBJ2-5; 8 bases are a match to TRBD2. Unmatched junction bases numbered 14, after V lost 6 bases and J lost 5 bases. The CDR3 loop spans 16 amino acids. Germline CDR1 is MDHEN and CDR2 is SYDVKM. The CDR3 DNA is TGTGCCAGCAGCACTTTGTGGCGGGAGGTGGGTGAGACCCAGTACTTC. Amino acids: CASSTLWREVGETQYF.

This chain uses TRBV24-1 with TRBJ2-1; 10 nucleotides agree with TRBD1. Germline V CDR1 and CDR2: KGHDR, SFDVKD. The ends lost 4 bases at V and 7 bases at J; junction bases unmatched: 6. The CDR3 has 15 amino acids. The CDR3 reads CATSEPGTGENEQFF. The CDR3 DNA reads TGTGCCACCAGTGAGCCCGGGACAGGGGAAAATGAGCAGTTCTTC.

This chain joins TRBV14 and TRBJ2-2; tentative D call: TRBD1 (5 bases). Between the trimmed V and J ends, which lost 4 bases and 6 bases, there was a span of 9 bases. CDR3 length: 13 amino acids. Germline V gene data show CDR1 as SGHDN and CDR2 as FVKESK. Here the CDR3 DNA reads TGTGCCAGCAGCCGGGGCTCTCCCGGGGAGCTGTTTTTT. Its protein is CASSRGSPGELFF.

The rearrangement uses TRBV6-6 and TRBJ1-5, with TRBD1 identical over 10 bases. V lost 7 bases and J lost 6; bases outside the gene matches: 9. The V gene's germline CDR1 is MNHNY and CDR2 SVGAGI (reference sequence). The CDR3 extends over 15 amino acids. The chain's CDR3 is CASIRQGAASQPQHF. The CDR3 DNA reads as TGTGCCAGCATAAGACAGGGGGCAGCTAGTCAGCCCCAGCATTTT.

The J gene is TRBJ1-2, the V gene TRBV27, with 9 bases fitting TRBD1. The CDR3 is made up of 16 amino acids. In germline, CDR1 is MNHEY, CDR2 SMNVEV (reference sequence). J lost 2 bases, V lost 4 bases, and 8 bases had no gene match. The CDR3 sequence is CASSYSSTGGNYGYTF. DNA of the CDR3: TGTGCCAGCAGTTACTCCTCGACAGGGGGAAACTATGGCTACACCTTC.

The chain uses TRBV14 and TRBJ2-1, with 10 bases aligning to TRBD2. The CDR3 contains 16 residues. Germline assignment: CDR1 SGHDN and CDR2 FVKESK. V lost 1 base and J lost 4; bases outside the gene matches: 4. CDR3 DNA: TGTGCCAGCAGCCAAGTTGGGACTAGCGATTACAATGAGCAGTTCTTC. It yields the protein CASSQVGTSDYNEQFF.

This sequence joins TRBV19 and TRBJ2-1, with D perhaps TRBD1 (6 bases). The V gene lost 5 bases and the J gene lost 15 bases, with 14 bases spanning the gap. Germline assignment: CDR1 LNHDA and CDR2 SQIVND (reference sequence). The CDR3 length is 11 residues. The CDR3 bases are TGTGCCAGTAGTGACCGGGACAAGCCGTTCTTC. It yields the protein CASSDRDKPFF.

The rearrangement uses TRBV2 and TRBJ2-7, with 7 bases aligning to TRBD1. This CDR3 spans 15 amino acids. V lost 2 bases and J lost 2; bases outside the gene matches: 6. Germline lookup yields CDR1 SNHLY and CDR2 FYNNEI. As DNA, the CDR3 is TGTGCCAGCAGTGAACAAGGGACAGCTACCTACGAGCAGTACTTC. Translating gives CASSEQGTATYEQYF.

The chain uses TRBV19 and TRBJ1-1; the D gene is possibly TRBD1 (6 bases). CDR3 length equals 13 residues. CDR1 is LNHDA, CDR2 SQIVND, per germline (reference sequence). Trimming stripped 6 bases from V and 7 bases from J, with 15 bases between. CDR3 amino acids: CASRWGQGDEAFF. The CDR3 DNA is TGTGCCAGTAGATGGGGGCAGGGTGATGAAGCTTTCTTT.

CDR3 nucleotides: TGTGCCAGCAGTGAGGCAAAACAGGGACCTCGCTATGGCTACACCTTC. Protein: CASSEAKQGPRYGYTF. The chain joins TRBV6-1 to TRBJ1-2; weak D call: TRBD1 (6 bases). The germline V gene has CDR1 MNHNS and CDR2 SASEGT. The length of the CDR3 is 16 residues. Trimming left V 3 bases short and J 4 bases short, with 18 bases between.